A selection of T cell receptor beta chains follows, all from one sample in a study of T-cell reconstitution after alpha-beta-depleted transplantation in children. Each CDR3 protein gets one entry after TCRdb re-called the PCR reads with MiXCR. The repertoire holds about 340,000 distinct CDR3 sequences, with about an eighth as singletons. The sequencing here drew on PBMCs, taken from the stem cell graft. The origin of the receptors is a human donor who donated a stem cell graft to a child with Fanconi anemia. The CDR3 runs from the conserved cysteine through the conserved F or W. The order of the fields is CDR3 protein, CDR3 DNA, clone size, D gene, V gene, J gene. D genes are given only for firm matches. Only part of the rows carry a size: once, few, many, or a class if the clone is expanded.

cdr3_aa: CASSPSLAGGSSYNEQFF
cdr3_nt: TGTGCCAGCAGCCCCTCTCTAGCGGGGGGGAGCTCCTACAATGAGCAGTTCTTC
clone_size: many
d_call: TRBD2
v_call: TRBV7-6
j_call: TRBJ2-1

cdr3_aa: CAWRSHNEQFF
cdr3_nt: TGTGCCTGGAGAAGCCACAATGAGCAGTTCTTC
clone_size: many
d_call: -
v_call: TRBV30
j_call: TRBJ2-1

cdr3_aa: CSVGGDSNQETQYF
cdr3_nt: TGCAGCGTTGGGGGGGACAGTAACCAAGAGACCCAGTACTTC
clone_size: many
d_call: -
v_call: TRBV29-1
j_call: TRBJ2-5

cdr3_aa: CASSPRTPTNTGELFF
cdr3_nt: TGTGCCAGCAGCCCTCGGACTCCCACGAACACCGGGGAGCTGTTTTTT
clone_size: few
d_call: -
v_call: TRBV3-1
j_call: TRBJ2-2

cdr3_aa: CASSPGTWGGYTF
cdr3_nt: TGTGCCAGCAGTCCCGGGACGTGGGGTGGCTACACCTTC
clone_size: -
d_call: -
v_call: TRBV6-6
j_call: TRBJ1-2

cdr3_aa: CASSSNGDIQYF
cdr3_nt: TGTGCCAGCTCATCTAACGGGGACATTCAGTACTTC
clone_size: -
d_call: -
v_call: TRBV18
j_call: TRBJ2-4

cdr3_aa: CSAGVQGTTDTQYF
cdr3_nt: TGCAGTGCTGGAGTACAGGGAACCACAGATACGCAGTATTTT
clone_size: -
d_call: -
v_call: TRBV20-1
j_call: TRBJ2-3

cdr3_aa: CSAPSQGEQYF
cdr3_nt: TGCAGTGCGCCCTCCCAGGGGGAACAGTATTTT
clone_size: -
d_call: TRBD1
v_call: TRBV20-1
j_call: TRBJ2-3

cdr3_aa: CSAGDSRGGDTEAFF
cdr3_nt: TGCAGTGCTGGGGACTCAAGGGGTGGGGACACTGAAGCTTTCTTT
clone_size: -
d_call: -
v_call: TRBV20-1
j_call: TRBJ1-1

cdr3_aa: CASSQDPGGPDTQYF
cdr3_nt: TGCGCCAGCAGCCAAGATCCGGGGGGGCCAGATACGCAGTATTTT
clone_size: many
d_call: TRBD2
v_call: TRBV4-3
j_call: TRBJ2-3

cdr3_aa: CASSPAGTARNSPLHF
cdr3_nt: TGTGCCAGCAGCCCGGCCGGGACAGCTCGTAATTCACCCCTCCACTTT
clone_size: -
d_call: TRBD1
v_call: TRBV5-6
j_call: TRBJ1-6

cdr3_aa: CASSFRGQGTEAFF
cdr3_nt: TGTGCCAGCAGTTTTAGGGGGCAGGGCACTGAAGCTTTCTTT
clone_size: -
d_call: TRBD1
v_call: TRBV27
j_call: TRBJ1-1

cdr3_aa: CASSEYGGRDKAEAFF
cdr3_nt: TGTGCCAGCAGTGAATACGGGGGGAGGGACAAGGCTGAAGCTTTCTTT
clone_size: -
d_call: -
v_call: TRBV25-1
j_call: TRBJ1-1

cdr3_aa: CASSWAWRQNTEAFF
cdr3_nt: TGTGCCAGCAGCTGGGCGTGGCGACAGAACACTGAAGCTTTCTTT
clone_size: few
d_call: -
v_call: TRBV5-6
j_call: TRBJ1-1

cdr3_aa: CSATSGGYNEQFF
cdr3_nt: TGCAGTGCTACTAGCGGGGGGTACAATGAGCAGTTCTTC
clone_size: many
d_call: TRBD2
v_call: TRBV20-1
j_call: TRBJ2-1

cdr3_aa: CASRYRDGEEAFF
cdr3_nt: TGCGCCAGCAGGTATCGGGACGGGGAGGAAGCTTTCTTT
clone_size: -
d_call: -
v_call: TRBV5-1
j_call: TRBJ1-1

cdr3_aa: CASSLYGGTLTKETQYF
cdr3_nt: TGTGCCAGCAGTTTATACGGGGGGACCTTAACAAAAGAGACCCAGTACTTC
clone_size: many
d_call: TRBD2
v_call: TRBV27
j_call: TRBJ2-5